This TCR beta chain was identified during a study of T cells in Graves' hyperthyroidism and ophthalmopathy (dated by TCRdb to about 2019). The study in broad terms: Peripheral blood was collected at initial diagnosis, before any treatment. Following sampling, methimazole starting at 30 mg daily was given to hyperthyroidism patients, and high-dose intravenous methylprednisolone was given to ophthalmopathy patients. Whether ophthalmopathy could be predicted prospectively was tested in an independent validation cohort made up of under 20 hyperthyroidism patients plus 17 patients who later progressed to ophthalmopathy. The paper describes TCR Vbeta CDR3 sequencing of 135 peripheral blood samples, made up of some 40 ophthalmopathy patients, approximately 76 hyperthyroidism patients and about 17 progressor patients. The roughly 90 discovery patients were divided at random into training and test sets in a 7:3 ratio. TCR V-J signatures able to tell the groups apart were searched for in a discovery cohort of 90 to 100 patients, of whom roughly 42 had Graves' ophthalmopathy and roughly 57 had stable Graves' hyperthyroidism. Thyroid tissue and blood T-cell repertoires from six Graves' hyperthyroidism patients were also compared in the study. General findings and caveats noted by the study authors: In cross-validation, a model built on a 13 V-J signature told ophthalmopathy apart from stable hyperthyroidism with under 90% sensitivity and approximately 81% specificity, and in testing the same model reached 80%/75%. Most expanded thyroid clonotypes (frequency above 0.001) were also found in blood, which suggests that blood repertoires may mirror thyroid immune responses. No statistical method was used to set the sample size in advance, and investigators knew the group allocation. During validation, the model predicted progression to ophthalmopathy a median of about 6.3 months ahead of onset, with around 65% sensitivity and about 75% specificity.

Including cysteine and phenylalanine, the CDR3 has 14 amino acids. This entry keeps only the CDR3 DNA: 42 bases, framed from base 1. Trimming takes 1 base from V and 8 bases from J, and the germline ends sit 14 bases apart. From a lookup of the germline V gene, CDR1 and CDR2 are LGHNA and YNFKEQ. Amplification of TCR beta CDR3 regions was carried out from RNA transcripts. A first-round RT-PCR of the TCR CDR3 used the HTBI primer set with the Qiagen OneStep RT-PCR kit. A second multiplex PCR round built the libraries, followed by size selection and purification. Libraries were sequenced paired-end with 100 bp reads on an Illumina HiSeq2000. The paper's processing steps were these. SOAPnuke was used to process the raw data, removing reads that contained adapters or uncalled bases, had a mean Phred below 15, or lacked an exact match to the constant primer or identifier. High-quality paired reads were merged with COPE v1.2.5, and unique nucleotide sequences were defined as clonotypes. Clonotypes were aligned to IMGT TRBV, TRBD and TRBJ reference segments using MiTCR v1.1. The analysis was restricted to V-J combinations with a frequency above 0.0001, which together covered 99.2% of the repertoires. The TCS score was defined as F50 (clonal expansion) divided by E x V (chaos), with BLOSUM62-based TCRdist calculated between CDR3 peptides within each V-J. Welch's t-statistics and random forest reduced around 510 V-J features to 10 to 15, which were used in a naive Bayes classifier (R e1071). The raw public data were reprocessed by TCRdb itself: fastp quality trimming at Q25, MiXCR clonotype calling, in-frame beta chains only. Identical CDR3 proteins give one entry, which carries the most common genes and DNA. These V and J calls are TCRdb output, not the study's own analysis. The sample profile shows a few hundred thousand distinct CDR3 sequences; 16% of them were found once. Together, the top ten hold approximately 3.5% of the sample.

Ophthalmopathy patients had moderately to severely active disease, with a Clinical Activity Score of 3 or more, a NOSPECS grade of 4 or more, and a disease duration of less than 3 months. Patients with uncontrolled infections, other autoimmune diseases, pregnancy or lactation were excluded. Diagnoses were established on the basis of clinical symptoms, serum thyroxine and TRAb, thyroid ultrasound, and orbital computed tomography. PBMCs were isolated from 7.5 to 10 ml of fresh peripheral blood by Ficoll-Paque density gradient centrifugation. Trizol reagent was used to extract total RNA, and RNA quality was then checked on an Agilent 2100 Bioanalyzer. This clonotype turned up a few times. The antigen this receptor binds is unknown. The input lacks base qualities; no much larger clone sits a single base away.

Sequenced material: blood. The receptor's source is a woman between 35 and 50 years old with Graves' ophthalmopathy. This chain is built from TRBV4-2 and TRBJ1-2; there is no confident call for the D gene. CDR3 loop: CASSQGEAGDGYTF. The DNA reads TGTGCCAGCAGCCAAGGGGAGGCAGGTGACGGCTACACCTTC.